Only one count was recorded for the clone carrying this T cell receptor (beta chain). This sample stems from a study of PD-L1 blockade in urothelial cancer. Background on the study: Prior regimens of chemotherapy numbered 0 to 3 per patient.

Trimming pared 1 base from V and 4 bases from J, leaving 14 bases between. Germline loops: CDR1 SGHTA, CDR2 FQGNSA. CDR3 length: 15 amino acids. Sequenced by immunoSEQ multiplex PCR; TCRdb stores in-frame clones only, minus some. The repertoire holds some 45,000 clones, with 88% as singletons. The V gene is TRBV7-2, the J gene TRBJ2-7; perhaps TRBD2 as D (6 bases). The receptor was isolated from a man aged 80 or over with urothelial cancer. This specimen was PBMCs, taken around atezolizumab (anti-PD-L1) treatment. The CDR3 loop is CASSLGRGVRYEQYF. The CDR3, as DNA: TGTGCCAGCAGCTTAGGGCGCGGGGTGAGATACGAGCAGTACTTC.